The 21 T cell receptor beta chains presented below share a single source sample, sequenced in a study of T cells in localized non-small cell lung cancer. Assay: immunoSEQ multiplex PCR; the TCRdb copy retains only in-frame clones and omits some. The sample yields some 2,500 clones, around 26% seen once. Material: lung tumor tissue, obtained before any cancer treatment. The receptors originated from a male donor at least 60 years old with stage II squamous cell lung carcinoma.

This sequence joins TRBV19 and TRBJ2-5, with D perhaps TRBD2 (5 bases). Trimming removed 3 bases from V and 8 bases from J, with 7 bases in between. The CDR3 is made up of 11 amino acids. Germline CDR1 is LNHDA and CDR2 is SQIVND (reference sequence). The CDR3 region has the DNA TGTGCCAGTAGTATCGGGGTTACCCAGTACTTC. Translation: CASSIGVTQYF.

This clone was detected a few times. The chain has TRBV7-2 and TRBJ1-1, with D hard to call. The CDR3 sequence is 13 residues long. The germline CDR1 and CDR2 sequences are SGHTA and FQGNSA. The V gene lost 2 bases and the J gene lost 3 bases, with 7 bases spanning the gap. CDR3 DNA: TGTGCCAGCAGCTTAAACGGGTACACTGAAGCTTTCTTT. It specifies CASSLNGYTEAFF. The whole variable domain, remainder taken from reference TRBV7-2 and TRBJ1-1, is GAGVSQSPSNKVTEKGKDVELRCDPISGHTALYWYRQSLGQGLEFLIYFQGNSAPDKSGLPSDRFSAERTGGSVSTLTIQRTQQEDSAVYLCASSLNGYTEAFFGQGTRLTVV.

Judged by abundance, this clone is medium-sized. The V and J genes are TRBV6-1 and TRBJ1-5; no firm D call. The CDR3 loop spans 15 amino acids. CDR1 and CDR2 (germline): MNHNS, SASEGT. Trimming stripped 1 base from V and 2 bases from J, with 9 bases between. The CDR3 here is CASSEGESGNQPQHF. For the CDR3, the DNA is TGTGCCAGCAGTGAAGGGGAATCAGGCAATCAGCCCCAGCATTTT.

The CDR3 DNA follows: TGTGCCAGCTCACCTTCTAGTCCAGGGCCCTCTGGAAACACCATATATTTT. The encoded protein is CASSPSSPGPSGNTIYF. This sequence joins TRBV18 and TRBJ1-3; TRBD1 might be the D (5 bases). The CDR3 sequence is 17 residues long. Trimming shortened V by 3 bases and J by 0 bases, and 15 bases separated the two germline ends. Germline V gene sequence: CDR1 KGHSH, CDR2 LQKENI.

The V call is TRBV19, the J call TRBJ1-1; D ambiguous. The V end was cut by 7 bases, the J end by 1 base, with 10 bases between. Germline lookup yields CDR1 LNHDA and CDR2 SQIVND (reference sequence). This CDR3 contains 13 residues. CDR3 protein: CASTQQTNTEAFF. The CDR3 DNA reads TGTGCCAGTACTCAACAGACGAACACTGAAGCTTTCTTT. The full variable domain, in which reference TRBV19 and TRBJ1-1 provide the parts outside the CDR3, is DGGITQSPKYLFRKEGQNVTLSCEQNLNHDAMYWYRQDPGQGLRLIYYSQIVNDFQKGDIAEGYSVSREKKESFPLTVTSAQKNPTAFYLCASTQQTNTEAFFGQGTRLTVV.

This clone was seen a few times. This chain connects TRBV6-8 to TRBJ1-2, with D possibly TRBD1 on 5 matching bases. V gave up 6 bases and J gave up 6 bases, with 11 bases separating them. CDR1 and CDR2 from the germline V gene are MNHGY and SAAAGT. CDR3 length: 12 amino acids. CDR3 in DNA: TGTGCCAGCAGGCAGGGAATTGATGGCTACACCTTC. Its translation: CASRQGIDGYTF.

This clone was seen a handful of times. J is TRBJ1-5 and V is TRBV6-8, with 10 bases that match TRBD1. Germline assignment: CDR1 MNHGY and CDR2 SAAAGT. Germline trimming cut 6 bases from V and 2 bases from J; bases unmatched to any gene: 4. The CDR3 consists of 15 residues. The CDR3 protein is CASRRGTGGNQPQHF. The DNA for the CDR3 is TGTGCCAGCAGACGAGGGACAGGGGGCAATCAGCCCCAGCATTTT.

This clone was picked up a small number of times. This chain connects TRBV11-3 to TRBJ2-1; 9 positions agree with TRBD2. From germline, CDR1 is SGHNT and CDR2 YENEEA. This CDR3 has 17 residues. V shed 4 bases, J shed 4 bases, and the junction held 11 bases outside the gene matches. CDR3 loop: CASSSSSGGVTYNEQFF. CDR3 DNA sequence: TGTGCCAGCAGCTCAAGTAGCGGGGGCGTCACTTACAATGAGCAGTTCTTC.

This clone is categorized as medium-sized. The chain joins TRBV11-3 to TRBJ1-1; a possible D gene is TRBD1 (6 bases). Germline V gives CDR1 SGHNT, CDR2 YENEEA. V was cut by 4 bases and J by 2 bases, with 14 bases left in between. The CDR3 spans 15 residues. CDR3 amino acids: CASSSDGTQNTEAFF. The CDR3, as DNA: TGTGCCAGCAGCTCAGACGGGACACAAAACACTGAAGCTTTCTTT.

In this sample, this clone turned up a few times. The rearrangement uses TRBV9 and TRBJ1-1; 7 bases agree with TRBD1. V was clipped by 4 bases and J by 3 bases; unmatched bases: 9. The CDR3 is made up of 15 amino acids. From germline, CDR1 is SGDLS and CDR2 YYNGEE. The CDR3 sequence: CASSSDRARDTEAFF. The DNA of the CDR3 is TGTGCCAGCAGCAGCGACAGGGCCCGAGACACTGAAGCTTTCTTT.

This clone was counted a few times. This rearrangement joins TRBV11-3 to TRBJ2-1; D unresolved. Germline V gene lookup returns CDR1 SGHNT and CDR2 YENEEA. This CDR3 has 17 amino acids. Trimming shortened V by 2 bases and J by 0 bases, and 14 bases separated the two germline ends. The CDR3 loop reads CASSLTPPQSSYNEQFF. CDR3 DNA: TGTGCCAGCAGCTTAACCCCCCCCCAGAGCTCCTACAATGAGCAGTTCTTC.

The genes are TRBV11-3 and TRBJ2-5; 9 bases line up with TRBD2. This CDR3 contains 15 residues. The V and J ends lost 5 bases and 4 bases, in that order; junction bases with no gene match: 8. Germline-derived CDR1 and CDR2 are SGHNT and YENEEA. CDR3 region: CASSHVSGRTETQYF. The CDR3 coding sequence is TGTGCCAGCAGCCACGTTAGCGGGAGAACAGAGACCCAGTACTTC.

This clone was found a few times. V gene TRBV11-3 combines with J gene TRBJ2-5, with 9 bases aligning to TRBD2. The CDR3 consists of 15 residues. In germline, CDR1 is SGHNT, CDR2 YENEEA. V gave up 0 bases and J gave up 7 bases; unmatched junction bases: 6. CDR3 loop: CASSLEAGGRRTQYF. CDR3 nucleotides: TGTGCCAGCAGCTTAGAAGCGGGGGGCCGGAGGACCCAGTACTTC.

In its sample, this clone is medium-sized. The gene calls are TRBV18 and TRBJ2-7; D ambiguous. The germline V gene has CDR1 KGHSH and CDR2 LQKENI. CDR3 length equals 14 residues. V was clipped by 2 bases and J by 2 bases, with 10 bases between them. For the CDR3, the DNA is TGTGCCAGCTCACCATCGGCAGCCCCCTACGAGCAGTACGTC. Protein: CASSPSAAPYEQYV.

The rearrangement joins TRBV19 to TRBJ2-6; perhaps TRBD2 as D (5 bases). The CDR3 consists of 17 residues. Trimming removed 3 bases from V and 2 bases from J, with 14 bases in between. Germline CDR1 LNHDA, CDR2 SQIVND (reference sequence). The CDR3 nucleotides read TGTGCCAGTAGTATTAGACGGGGTCTGGCTGGGGCCAACGTCCTGACTTTC. Encoded protein: CASSIRRGLAGANVLTF.

The gene calls are TRBV6-8 and TRBJ1-2; possible D gene TRBD1, 5 bases. The ends were cut back, 2 bases at V and 5 bases at J, with 12 bases in the middle. Germline V gives CDR1 MNHGY, CDR2 SAAAGT. The CDR3 sequence is 14 residues long. The CDR3 region is CASSYGGTAYGYTF. In DNA, the CDR3 is TGTGCCAGCAGTTACGGGGGGACGGCTTATGGCTACACCTTC.

The genes are TRBV14 and TRBJ1-4; D ambiguous. Trimming shortened V by 4 bases and J by 3 bases, and 12 bases separated the two germline ends. This CDR3 has 15 residues. From germline, CDR1 is SGHDN and CDR2 FVKESK. The CDR3 DNA reads TGTGCCAGCAGCCTCTTTTCCGGTTCTAATGAAAAACTGTTTTTT. Translating it yields CASSLFSGSNEKLFF.

The CDR3 here is CASSPPRDILTGGYGYTF. The CDR3 bases are TGTGCCAGCTCACCACCCCGGGACATCCTCACCGGGGGCTATGGCTACACCTTC. V and J are TRBV18 and TRBJ1-2, with D maybe TRBD1 (6 bases). The CDR3 has 18 residues. Germline values: CDR1 KGHSH, CDR2 LQKENI. The V end was cut by 0 bases, the J end by 4 bases, with 21 bases between.

This clone appeared a few times. The V and J genes are TRBV10-2 and TRBJ2-1, with TRBD2 matching 8 bases. The germline CDR1 and CDR2 sequences are WSHSY and SAAADI. The CDR3 has 15 residues. Germline trimming cut 2 bases from V and 4 bases from J; bases unmatched to any gene: 4. The CDR3, as DNA: TGCGCCAGCAGTGAGGTAGCGGGGATATACAATGAGCAGTTCTTC. It encodes CASSEVAGIYNEQFF.

This clone has only a few counts. The chain has TRBV4-1 and TRBJ1-5; 7 nucleotides align to TRBD1. Germline V gives CDR1 MGHRA, CDR2 YSYEKL. V gave up 3 bases and J gave up 6 bases; unmatched junction bases: 5. The CDR3 length is 14 residues. Here the CDR3 DNA reads TGCGCCAGCAGCCAGACAGGGTCGGGTCAGCCCCAGCATTTT. It specifies CASSQTGSGQPQHF.

The gene calls are TRBV6-8 and TRBJ2-2; 12 bases map to TRBD2. After removal of 0 bases from V and 5 bases from J, the junction contained 4 bases not matched to a gene. Germline V gene sequence: CDR1 MNHGY, CDR2 SAAAGT. The CDR3 runs to 17 residues. CDR3 amino acids: CASSYSGLAGQTGELFF. Here the CDR3 DNA reads TGTGCCAGCAGTTACTCGGGACTAGCGGGTCAAACCGGGGAGCTGTTTTTT.